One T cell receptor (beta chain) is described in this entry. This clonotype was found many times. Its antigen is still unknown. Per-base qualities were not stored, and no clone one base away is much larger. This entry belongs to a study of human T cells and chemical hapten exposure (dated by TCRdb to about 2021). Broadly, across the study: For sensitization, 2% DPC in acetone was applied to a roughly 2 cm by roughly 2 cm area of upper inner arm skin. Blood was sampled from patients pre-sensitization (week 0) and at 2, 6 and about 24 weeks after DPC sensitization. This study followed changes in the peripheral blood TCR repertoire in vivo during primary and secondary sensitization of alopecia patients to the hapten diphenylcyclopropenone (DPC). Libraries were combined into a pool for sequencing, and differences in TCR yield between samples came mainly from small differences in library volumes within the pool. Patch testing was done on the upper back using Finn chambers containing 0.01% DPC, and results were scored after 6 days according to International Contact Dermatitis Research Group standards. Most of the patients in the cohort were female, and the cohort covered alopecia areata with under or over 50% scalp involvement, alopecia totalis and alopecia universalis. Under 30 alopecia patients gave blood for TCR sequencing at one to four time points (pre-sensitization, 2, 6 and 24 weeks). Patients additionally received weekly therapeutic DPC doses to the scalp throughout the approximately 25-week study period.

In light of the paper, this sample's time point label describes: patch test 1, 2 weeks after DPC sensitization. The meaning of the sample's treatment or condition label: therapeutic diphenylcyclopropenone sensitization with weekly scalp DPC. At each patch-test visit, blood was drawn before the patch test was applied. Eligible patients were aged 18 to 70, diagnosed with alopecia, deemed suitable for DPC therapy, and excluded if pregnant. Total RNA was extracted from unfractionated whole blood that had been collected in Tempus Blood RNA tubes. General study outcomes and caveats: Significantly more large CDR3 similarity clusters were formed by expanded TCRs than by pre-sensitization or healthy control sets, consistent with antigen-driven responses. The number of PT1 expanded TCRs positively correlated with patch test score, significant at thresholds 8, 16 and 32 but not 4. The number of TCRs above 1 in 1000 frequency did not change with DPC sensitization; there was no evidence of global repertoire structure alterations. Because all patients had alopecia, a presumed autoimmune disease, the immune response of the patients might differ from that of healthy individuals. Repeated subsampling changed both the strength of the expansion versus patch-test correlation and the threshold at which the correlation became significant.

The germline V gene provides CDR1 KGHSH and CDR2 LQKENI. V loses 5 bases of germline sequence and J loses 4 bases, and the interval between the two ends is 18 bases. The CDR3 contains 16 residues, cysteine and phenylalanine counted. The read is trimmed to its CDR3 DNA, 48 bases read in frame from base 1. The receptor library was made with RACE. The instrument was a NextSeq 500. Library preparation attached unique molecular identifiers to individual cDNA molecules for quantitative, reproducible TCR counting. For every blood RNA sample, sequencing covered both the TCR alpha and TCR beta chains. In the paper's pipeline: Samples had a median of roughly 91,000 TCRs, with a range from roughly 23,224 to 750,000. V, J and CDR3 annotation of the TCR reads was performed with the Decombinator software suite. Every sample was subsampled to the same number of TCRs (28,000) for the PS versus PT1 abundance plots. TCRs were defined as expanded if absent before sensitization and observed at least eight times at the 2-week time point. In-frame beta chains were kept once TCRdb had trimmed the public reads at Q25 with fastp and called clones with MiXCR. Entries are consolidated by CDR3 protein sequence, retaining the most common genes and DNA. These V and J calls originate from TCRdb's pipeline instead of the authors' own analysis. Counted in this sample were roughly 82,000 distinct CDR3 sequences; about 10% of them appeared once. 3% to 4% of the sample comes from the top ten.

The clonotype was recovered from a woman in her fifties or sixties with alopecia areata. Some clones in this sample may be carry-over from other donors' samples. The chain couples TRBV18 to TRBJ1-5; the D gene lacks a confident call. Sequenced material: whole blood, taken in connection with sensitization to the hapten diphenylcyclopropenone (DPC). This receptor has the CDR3 CASSIGSGQTNQPQHF. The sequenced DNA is TGTGCCAGCTCAATCGGGTCAGGCCAAACAAATCAGCCCCAGCATTTT.